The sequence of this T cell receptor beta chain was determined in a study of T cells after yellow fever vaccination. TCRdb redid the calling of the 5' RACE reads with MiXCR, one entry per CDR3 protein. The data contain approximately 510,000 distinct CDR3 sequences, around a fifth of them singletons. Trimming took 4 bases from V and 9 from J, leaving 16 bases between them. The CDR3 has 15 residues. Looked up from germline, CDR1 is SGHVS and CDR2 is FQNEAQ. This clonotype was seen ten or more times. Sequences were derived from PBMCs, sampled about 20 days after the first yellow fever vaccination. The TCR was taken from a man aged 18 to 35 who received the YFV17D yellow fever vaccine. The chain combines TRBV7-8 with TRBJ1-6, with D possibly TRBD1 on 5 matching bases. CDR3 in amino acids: CASSSPEGSPSPLHF. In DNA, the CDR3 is TGTGCCAGCAGCTCCCCGGAGGGGTCCCCTTCACCCCTCCACTTT.